The clone carrying this T cell receptor beta chain was seen a few times. Its antigen is unidentified. At one end, the junction sequence differs from germline, possibly due to a read error. The sample comes from a study of T-cell memory formation after mild COVID-19. Study-wide background: TCR clusters showed largely donor specificity.

CDR3 size: 12 residues. Germline V gives CDR1 SGHRS, CDR2 YFSETQ. Notes on the study in general: Still unconfirmed is whether the second-wave clones peaking on day 37 recognized SARS-CoV-2. Shrinking CD4+ clones were chiefly CM and EM; CD8+ ones were chiefly EMRA.

The TCR alpha and TCR beta cDNA libraries, bearing sample barcodes and UMIs, were generated by 5'RACE using constant-segment primers. TCRdb reprocessed the 5' RACE reads via MiXCR and lists one record per CDR3 protein. The sample includes fewer than 450,000 distinct CDR3 sequences, over 20% of them seen just once. The sequencing input was PBMCs or a T cell subset sorted from them (not recorded which). This receptor was taken from an adult woman who had mild COVID-19 (a few samples of this study predate the infection). Cell type and time point are not known. The chain recombines TRBV5-1 with TRBJ2-1; possibly TRBD2 for D (6 bases). CDR3 in DNA: TGCGCCAGCAGTGCTGACTTTGGGGGGTGGGCCTTC. This gives the protein CASSADFGGWAF.